This T cell receptor (beta chain) was identified in a study of PD-L1 blockade in urothelial cancer. Turning to the study itself: Blood analysis occurred 3 weeks (second dose) and 6 weeks after treatment start. Blood samples had a median of approximately 140,000 T cells, 80,000 to 100,000 unique TCRs, and clonality approximately 0.085. Study-wide results and limits: By 3 weeks, tumor-associated blood clones had expanded more in durable-benefit patients.

Sequenced by immunoSEQ multiplex PCR; TCRdb stores in-frame clones only, minus some. The table has some 30,000 clones, around nine tenths seen once. This clone was picked up one time. The antigen is undetermined. This clonotype originated in a man aged 50 to 60 with urothelial cancer. Sequenced here: PBMCs, sampled around atezolizumab (anti-PD-L1) treatment.

CDR3 in DNA: TGTGCCAGCAACGAACCGGGACTAGCGACATACGAGCAGTACTTC. Encoded protein: CASNEPGLATYEQYF. The chain uses TRBV6-6 and TRBJ2-7, with 10 bases matching TRBD2. The CDR3 length is 15 residues. After removal of 7 bases from V and 4 bases from J, the junction contained 10 bases not matched to a gene. CDR1 is MNHNY, CDR2 SVGAGI, per germline (reference sequence).